This TCR beta chain was found in a study of T cells after yellow fever vaccination. The CDR3 runs to 15 residues. Trimming removed 4 bases from V and 3 bases from J, with 13 bases in between. Germline CDR1 and CDR2: SGHTA and FQGNSA. This clonotype appeared a few times. Generation of TCR cDNA used 5'RACE template switching (which added a universal primer site and UMIs). Each CDR3 protein gets one entry after TCRdb re-called the 5' RACE reads with MiXCR. The sample holds some 420,000 distinct CDR3 sequences; approximately 18% are singletons and the top ten take roughly a sixth. The sequencing here drew on PBMCs, taken before the yellow fever booster vaccination. The rearrangement joins TRBV7-2 to TRBJ2-4, with TRBD1 as a possible D gene (5 bases). The sequence derives from a man aged 18 to 29 who received the YFV17D yellow fever vaccine. The CDR3 DNA reads TGTGCCAGCAGCTGGGGCCAGCGAGGCAAAAACATTCAGTACTTC. Translated, it gives CASSWGQRGKNIQYF.